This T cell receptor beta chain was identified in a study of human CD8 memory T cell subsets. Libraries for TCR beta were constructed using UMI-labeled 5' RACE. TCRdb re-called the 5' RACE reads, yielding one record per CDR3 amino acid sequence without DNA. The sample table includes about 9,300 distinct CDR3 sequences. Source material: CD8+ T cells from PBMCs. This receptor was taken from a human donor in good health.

The CDR3: CASQRGFVSYNEQFF. The rearrangement links TRBV5-5 to TRBJ2-1; TCRdb's D gene call, TRBD1, goes unchecked for lack of DNA. Germline V CDR1 and CDR2: SGHKS, YYEKEE (reference sequence). The CDR3 consists of 15 residues. Full variable domain (missing parts from reference TRBV5-5 and TRBJ2-1): DAGVTQSPTHLIKTRGQQVTLRCSPISGHKSVSWYQQVLGQGPQFIFQYYEKEERGRGNFPDRFSARQFPNYSSELNVNALLLGDSALYLCASQRGFVSYNEQFFGPGTRLTVL.